This is a list of T cell receptor beta chains from one sample in a study of cytomegalovirus exposure and HLA in healthy donors. Sequencing was performed with immunoSEQ multiplex PCR; in TCRdb, only in-frame clones are kept and a portion is missing. The sample has about 150,000 clones, approximately 80% seen once. Sequenced material: PBMCs. These receptor sequences come from a young man in good health and CMV-seropositive. The CDR3 runs from the conserved cysteine through the conserved F or W. D genes are given only for firm matches. Rows may omit the clone size; those that give it use once, few, many or a size class.

J: TRBJ1-1; length: 13; D: .; size: once; V: TRBV2; DNA: TGTGCCAGCACCCGGACAAAGAACACTGAAGCTTTCTTT; CDR3: CASTRTKNTEAFF
J: TRBJ2-7; length: 13; D: TRBD1; size: .; V: TRBV10-3; DNA: TGTGCCATCAGCGGGACAGGATCCTACGAGCAGTACTTC; CDR3: CAISGTGSYEQYF
J: TRBJ2-2; length: 15; D: TRBD2; size: .; V: TRBV5-4; DNA: TGTGCCAGCAGCTGGCGGGGGAGAAACACCGGGGAGCTGTTTTTT; CDR3: CASSWRGRNTGELFF
J: TRBJ2-7; length: 14; D: TRBD1; size: .; V: TRBV2; DNA: TGTGCCAGCAGGCCCGACAGGGATGGGTACGAGCAGTACTTC; CDR3: CASRPDRDGYEQYF
J: TRBJ1-2; length: 11; D: .; size: .; V: TRBV20-1; DNA: TGCAGTGCCCCCCCCCGGTATGGCTACACCTTC; CDR3: CSAPPRYGYTF
J: TRBJ2-7; length: 14; D: TRBD1; size: .; V: TRBV7-9; DNA: TGTGCCAGCAGTTCCGACAGGGCCCGTCGGGAGCAGTACTTC; CDR3: CASSSDRARREQYF
J: TRBJ2-7; length: 14; D: TRBD1; size: .; V: TRBV5-1; DNA: TGCGCCAGCAGCTCTAGGACAGGGGGCTACGAGCAGTACTTC; CDR3: CASSSRTGGYEQYF
J: TRBJ1-5; length: 13; D: .; size: .; V: TRBV7-3; DNA: TGTGCCAGCAGCCCACAGGGAGGGCAGCCCCAGCATTTT; CDR3: CASSPQGGQPQHF
J: TRBJ2-1; length: 14; D: .; size: .; V: TRBV11-3; DNA: TGTGCCAGCAGCTTACAGGGGTTAGGTAATGAGCAGTTCTTC; CDR3: CASSLQGLGNEQFF
J: TRBJ1-5; length: 16; D: TRBD1; size: .; V: TRBV6-6; DNA: TGTGCCAGCAGACGGGCAGGGGGAATGAACAATCAGCCCCAGCATTTT; CDR3: CASRRAGGMNNQPQHF
J: TRBJ2-1; length: 16; D: TRBD1; size: .; V: TRBV30; DNA: TGTGCCTGGAGTGTACTCGGACAGGGGACCTACAATGAGCAGTTCTTC; CDR3: CAWSVLGQGTYNEQFF
J: TRBJ1-1; length: 18; D: TRBD1; size: .; V: TRBV18; DNA: TGTGCCAGCTCACCACGCCGGGACAGGGAAAAGGGGGACACTGAAGCTTTCTTT; CDR3: CASSPRRDREKGDTEAFF
J: TRBJ1-5; length: 15; D: TRBD1; size: .; V: TRBV27; DNA: TGTGCCAGCAGTTCAGACAGGGGAGGGGATCAGCCCCAGCATTTT; CDR3: CASSSDRGGDQPQHF
J: TRBJ2-7; length: 15; D: TRBD2; size: .; V: TRBV7-2; DNA: TGTGCCAGCAGCCTTCCGACTAGCGGGAGCTGCGAGCAGTACTTC; CDR3: CASSLPTSGSCEQYF